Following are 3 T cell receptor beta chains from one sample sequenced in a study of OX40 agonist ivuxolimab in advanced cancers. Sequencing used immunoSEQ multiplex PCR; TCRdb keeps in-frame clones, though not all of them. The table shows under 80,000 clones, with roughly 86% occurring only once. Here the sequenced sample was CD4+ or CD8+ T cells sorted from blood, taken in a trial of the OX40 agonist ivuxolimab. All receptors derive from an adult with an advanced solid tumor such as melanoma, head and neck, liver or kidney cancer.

The CDR3 protein is CATSREMSTSEQYF. CDR3 bases: TGTGCCACCAGCAGAGAAATGTCCACCTCCGAGCAGTACTTC. The genes are TRBV15 and TRBJ2-7; D call uncertain. V was cut by 0 bases and J by 6 bases, with 12 bases left in between. Germline assignment: CDR1 LNHNV and CDR2 YYDKDF (reference sequence). The CDR3 spans 14 residues. Full variable domain (rest looked up from reference TRBV15 and TRBJ2-7): DAMVIQNPRYQVTQFGKPVTLSCSQTLNHNVMYWYQQKSSQAPKLLFHYYDKDFNNEADTPDNFQSRRPNTSFCFLDIRSPGLGDTAMYLCATSREMSTSEQYFGPGTRLTVT.

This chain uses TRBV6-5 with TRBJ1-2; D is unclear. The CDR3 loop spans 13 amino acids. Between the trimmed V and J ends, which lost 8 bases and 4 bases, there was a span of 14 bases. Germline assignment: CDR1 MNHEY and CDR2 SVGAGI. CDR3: CASRDQDVYGYTF. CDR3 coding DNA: TGTGCCAGCCGAGACCAGGACGTCTATGGCTACACCTTC.

CDR3 loop: CATQGTSGGYEQYF. The CDR3 coding sequence is TGTGCCACCCAAGGGACTAGCGGGGGGTACGAGCAGTACTTC. The chain combines TRBV27 with TRBJ2-7; 15 bases map to TRBD2. V was clipped by 10 bases and J by 4 bases; unmatched bases: 5. The germline CDR1 and CDR2 sequences are MNHEY and SMNVEV (reference sequence). This CDR3 has 14 residues.